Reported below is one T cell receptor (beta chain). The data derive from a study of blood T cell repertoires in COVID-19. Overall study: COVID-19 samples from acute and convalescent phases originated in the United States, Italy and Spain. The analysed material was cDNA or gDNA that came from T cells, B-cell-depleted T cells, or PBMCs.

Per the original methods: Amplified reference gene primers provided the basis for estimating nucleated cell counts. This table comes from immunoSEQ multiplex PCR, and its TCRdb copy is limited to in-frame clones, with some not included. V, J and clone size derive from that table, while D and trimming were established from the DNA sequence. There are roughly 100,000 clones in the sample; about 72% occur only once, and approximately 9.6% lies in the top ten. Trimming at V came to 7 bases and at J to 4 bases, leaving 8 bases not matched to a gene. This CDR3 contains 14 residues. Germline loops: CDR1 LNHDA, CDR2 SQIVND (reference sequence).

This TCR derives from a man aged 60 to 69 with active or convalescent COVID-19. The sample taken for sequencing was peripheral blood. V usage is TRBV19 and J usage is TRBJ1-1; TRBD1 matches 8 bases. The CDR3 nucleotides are TGTGCCAGTATACTCATCGGACAGGGCACTGAAGCTTTCTTT. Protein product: CASILIGQGTEAFF.